This T cell receptor (beta chain) was sequenced for a study of T and B cells in COVID-19 patients. Trimming removed 6 bases at V and 4 bases at J, with 15 bases between. Germline V gene sequence: CDR1 SGHTA, CDR2 FQGNSA. There are 14 residues in the CDR3. Study results and limitations: Symptomatic-phase blood samples from mildly ill patients and early samples from severe cases were scarce.

Each TRB amplification used roughly 240-550 ng of genomic DNA from blood. TRB rearrangements were amplified by multiplex PCR with BIOMED2 TRB-A/B primers. TCRdb analysed the multiplex PCR reads with MiXCR anew, one entry per CDR3 protein. In the table there are about 17,000 distinct CDR3 sequences, approximately 30% of which are singletons. In regard to this clonotype: Antigen: not known.

The V and J genes are TRBV7-2 and TRBJ2-5; D might be TRBD1 (7 bases). The sequence derives from a human donor who had recovered from COVID-19. Sample: blood. The CDR3 DNA reads as TGTGCCAGCAGTCCCTTCCAGGGGGGAGAGACCCAGTACTTC. Translating gives CASSPFQGGETQYF. Filled out from reference TRBV7-2 and TRBJ2-5, the complete variable domain reads GAGVSQSPSNKVTEKGKDVELRCDPISGHTALYWYRQSLGQGLEFLIYFQGNSAPDKSGLPSDRFSAERTGGSVSTLTIQRTQQEDSAVYLCASSPFQGGETQYFGPGTRLLVL.